This T cell receptor beta chain is from a study of T cell responses to AZD1222 COVID-19 vaccine. This CDR3 comprises 14 residues. V lost 5 bases and J 10 bases, leaving 18 bases between the germline ends. CDR1 and CDR2 from the germline V gene are SEHNR and FQNEAQ (reference sequence). Produced via immunoSEQ multiplex PCR; TCRdb's table is partial and in-frame only. The sample records around 89,000 clones, roughly 93% being singletons. The sample in question was peripheral blood, obtained on day 0 of AZD1222 vaccination. The V and J genes are TRBV7-9 and TRBJ2-1, with D possibly being TRBD1 (6 bases). The receptor was derived from an adult in good health. The DNA of the CDR3 is TGTGCCAGCAGCCCCCAGCTACAGGGCCGGGAGCAGTTCTTC. It translates to CASSPQLQGREQFF. Full variable domain (rest looked up from reference TRBV7-9 and TRBJ2-1): DTGVSQNPRHKITKRGQNVTFRCDPISEHNRLYWYRQTLGQGPEFLTYFQNEAQLEKSRLLSDRFSAERPKGSFSTLEIQRTEQGDSAMYLCASSPQLQGREQFFGPGTRLTVL.